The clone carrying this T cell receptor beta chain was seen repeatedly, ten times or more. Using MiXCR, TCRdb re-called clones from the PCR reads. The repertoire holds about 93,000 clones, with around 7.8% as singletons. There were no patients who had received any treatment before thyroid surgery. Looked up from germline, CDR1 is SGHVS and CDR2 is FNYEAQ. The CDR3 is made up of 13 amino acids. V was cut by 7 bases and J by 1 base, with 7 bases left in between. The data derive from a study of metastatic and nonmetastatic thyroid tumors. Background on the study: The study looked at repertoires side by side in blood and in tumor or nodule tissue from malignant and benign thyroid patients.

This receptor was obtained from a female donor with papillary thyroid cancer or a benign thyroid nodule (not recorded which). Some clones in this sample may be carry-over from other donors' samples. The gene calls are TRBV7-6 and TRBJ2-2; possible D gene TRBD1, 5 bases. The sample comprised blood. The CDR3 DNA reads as TGTGCCAGCAACCAGGGGAACACCGGGGAGCTGTTTTTT. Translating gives CASNQGNTGELFF.